Below are 10 T cell receptor beta chains sequenced from a single sample in a study of shared clonotypes between healthy human individuals. Repertoires were generated with immunoSEQ multiplex PCR, while TCRdb's copy carries only in-frame clones and drops some. Of under 2,500,000 clones in the sample, nearly 97% were seen once. The source material was naive CD4+ T cells sorted from blood. Subset reported: CD45RA+ positively selected. These receptors were taken from a man aged 18 to 29 in good health.

This chain joins TRBV10-2 and TRBJ1-1, with TRBD1 matching 9 bases. The CDR3 has 16 amino acids. J gave up 4 bases and V 2 bases, and 8 bases lay outside the gene matches. Germline loops: CDR1 WSHSY, CDR2 SAAADI. The CDR3 bases are TGCGCCAGCAGTGAGACCAACAGGGGGCTCGGCACTGAAGCTTTCTTT. Its translation: CASSETNRGLGTEAFF.

As for this clone: Other DNA sequences in the same sample also yield this CDR3. The chain joins TRBV5-1 to TRBJ1-1, with unresolved D. Germline values: CDR1 SGHRS, CDR2 YFSETQ. The CDR3 covers 15 residues. Trimming shortened V by 0 bases and J by 0 bases, and 9 bases separated the two germline ends. In DNA form, the CDR3 reads TGCGCCAGCAGCTTGGCCCCACTAATGAACACTGAAGCTTTCTTT. Translation gives CASSLAPLMNTEAFF.

This chain uses TRBV28 with TRBJ2-7, with unresolved D. Germline V CDR1 and CDR2: MDHEN, SYDVKM. The ends were cut back, 1 base at V and 0 bases at J, with 7 bases in the middle. This CDR3 contains 14 residues. The CDR3 loop is CASSLLQSSYEQYF. DNA of the CDR3: TGTGCCAGCAGTTTATTACAGAGCTCCTACGAGCAGTACTTC.

J is TRBJ2-7 and V is TRBV6-1; D may correspond to TRBD1 or TRBD2 (5 bases each). Germline lookup yields CDR1 MNHNS and CDR2 SASEGT. CDR3 length equals 12 residues. Trimming removed 1 base from V and 9 bases from J, with 10 bases in between. CDR3 bases: TGTGCCAGCAGTGAAGGGACGGGGACGCAGTACTTC. Protein sequence: CASSEGTGTQYF.

The chain has TRBV6-6 and TRBJ1-1; D is unclear. Germline assignment: CDR1 MNHNY and CDR2 SVGAGI (reference sequence). The V end lost 7 bases, the J end lost 3 bases, and 15 bases lay between the germline ends. This CDR3 region has 14 residues. The CDR3 DNA is TGTGCCAGCATCTATTCAGGCGGGCACACTGAAGCTTTCTTT. Translating it yields CASIYSGGHTEAFF.

This chain connects TRBV5-6 to TRBJ2-5, with a weak D call TRBD2 (6 bases). Germline values: CDR1 SGHDT, CDR2 YYEEEE. V lost 1 base and J 4 bases, leaving 14 bases between the germline ends. This CDR3 has 15 amino acids. The CDR3 loop is CASSLTSQGGETQYF. CDR3 sequence (DNA): TGTGCCAGCAGCTTGACAAGTCAGGGAGGAGAGACCCAGTACTTC.

The rearrangement joins TRBV25-1 to TRBJ2-3, with 10 bases aligning to TRBD2. V lost 4 bases to trimming and J lost 4 bases; unmatched junction nucleotides: 8. CDR1 is MGHDK, CDR2 SYGVNS, per germline. This CDR3 has 16 residues. The CDR3 is CASSGTSGLKADTQYF. CDR3 DNA: TGTGCCAGCAGTGGGACTAGCGGACTCAAAGCAGATACGCAGTATTTT.

The rearrangement links TRBV18 to TRBJ2-4; either TRBD1 or TRBD2 may fit D (6 bases each). The germline CDR1 and CDR2 sequences are KGHSH and LQKENI. CDR3 size: 15 residues. V lost 3 bases, J lost 5 bases, and 14 bases lay in between. CDR3 coding DNA: TGTGCCAGCTCACCTCAGGAGGGGGGCCAAAACATTCAGTACTTC. Translation gives CASSPQEGGQNIQYF.

This clone was observed once. The rearrangement joins TRBV11-3 to TRBJ2-3, with TRBD2 matching over 9 bases. There are 20 residues in the CDR3. Germline CDR1 and CDR2: SGHNT and YENEEA. V shed 0 bases, J shed 2 bases, and the junction held 15 bases outside the gene matches. CDR3 amino acids: CASSLDWADRLAAHTDTQYF. DNA for the CDR3: TGTGCCAGCAGCTTAGACTGGGCCGATCGACTAGCGGCACACACAGATACGCAGTATTTT.

This sequence joins TRBV28 and TRBJ1-5; 9 nucleotides line up with TRBD1. The V segment lost 6 bases and the J segment 6 bases; nucleotides outside the gene matches: 3. The CDR3 is made up of 13 amino acids. Per the germline V gene, CDR1 is MDHEN and CDR2 is SYDVKM. The CDR3 DNA sequence: TGTGCCAGCAGCATACAGGGGGCTCAGCCCCAGCATTTT. Translated, it gives CASSIQGAQPQHF.